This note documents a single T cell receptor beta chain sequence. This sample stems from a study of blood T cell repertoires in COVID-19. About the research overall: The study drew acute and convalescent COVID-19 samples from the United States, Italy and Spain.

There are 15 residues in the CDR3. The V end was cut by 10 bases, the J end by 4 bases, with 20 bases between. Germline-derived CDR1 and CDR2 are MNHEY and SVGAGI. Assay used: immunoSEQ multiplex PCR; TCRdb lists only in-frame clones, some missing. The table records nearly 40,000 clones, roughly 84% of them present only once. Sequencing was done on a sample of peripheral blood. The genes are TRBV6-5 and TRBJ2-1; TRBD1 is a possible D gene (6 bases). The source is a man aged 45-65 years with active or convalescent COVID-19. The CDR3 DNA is TGTGCCACCCAGACGCGGACAGAGACTTACAATGAGCAGTTCTTC. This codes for CATQTRTETYNEQFF.